These T cell receptor beta chains were read from a single sample in a study of shared T cell receptors in the human thymus. The protocol was immunoSEQ multiplex PCR, while the TCRdb copy is restricted to in-frame clones and leaves out a portion. The sample shows 550,000 to 800,000 clones, approximately 85% of them seen only once. A further study also used this sample, focusing on human thymus T cells.

The sequencing input was thymocytes. These TCRs come from a girl under three years old with a congenital heart defect. Each CDR3 is given with its conserved first and last residue. Fields, in order: V gene, CDR3 protein.

TRBV5-5 CASSQGLAGAPTDTQYF
TRBV29-1 CSVERGVGQASSYYGYTF
TRBV30 CACGPDSMNTEAFF
TRBV28 CASRQQGALCYTF
TRBV9 CASSRETGTQYF
TRBV12-5 CASGPDRDYGYTF
TRBV2 CASTRRGPADEYF
TRBV7-8 CASNDRGPWETQYF
TRBV6-1 CASSEGVEGRPLNEQFF
TRBV6-5 CASKGAGNTIYF
TRBV4-1 CASSQDRWSSYNEQFF
TRBV28 CASSSLYRYSNQPQHF
TRBV7-6 CASSTGTGPEQYF
TRBV5-6 CASSLAGGGVDSTDTQYF
TRBV2 CASSPTLGHTYGYTF
TRBV19 CASKSSVGNSPLHF
TRBV5-6 CASSLRRKLNTEAFF
TRBV6-4 CASRRTGNEKLFF
TRBV2 CARMNSDKAGYEQYF
TRBV7-7 CASSHIRGRGSNQPQHF
TRBV5-4 CASSPTQGAPEAFF
TRBV7-2 CASSPRTVLNTEAFF
TRBV10-2 CASDSSLVDEQFF
TRBV4-1 CASSQSELGEKLFF
TRBV4-1 CASSPGAGTQGTQYF
TRBV30 CAAHPERPYGYTF
TRBV6-1 CASSADRVDGYTF
TRBV7-9 CASSCPTVNTEAFF
TRBV6-5 CASSYYRDNSPLHF
TRBV19 CATGTLSSTEAFF
TRBV4-3 CASSQEGAGGGNTIYF
TRBV5-1 CASRRRTEDYGYTF
TRBV2 CASSEVGGVPYSDYTF
TRBV9 CASSVARGHGYTF
TRBV29-1 CSGGAKETQYF
TRBV5-1 CASSLVGGGAIIYNEQFF
TRBV29-1 CSVGGLGYGYTF
TRBV10-1 CASSEMGLDKGTQYF
TRBV7-6 CASSLDHNYEQYF
TRBV7-2 CASSSAGFSNYGYTF
TRBV25-1 CASSAPGVENTEAFF
TRBV27 CASSPLNRQGVSPADYGNYGYTF
TRBV28 CASSGRDRGVGDTQYF
TRBV5-5 CASSSRQGKPLANYGYTF
TRBV14 CASSQGTGENTEAFF
TRBV29-1 CSVELDTTDTEAFF
TRBV27 CASSLSWTGAASGGPRYQETQYF
TRBV6-5 CASSYSGSGGAEAQYF
TRBV4-3 CASSGELAGDLGGEQYF
TRBV5-1 CASSYQTDNTEAFF
TRBV2 CASSEGTGGNTEAFF